Below, 24 T cell receptor beta chains from the same sample are listed, as sequenced in a study of regulatory T cells in long-lasting Graves disease. Construction of TCR beta libraries relied on iRepertoire HTBI primers and on Arm-PCR targeting CDR3 regions. Each CDR3 protein is one row after TCRdb ran MiXCR on the multiplex PCR reads. The sample lists some 420,000 distinct CDR3 sequences, about 20% occurring once. Time point given: persistent/refractory GD, antithyroid drugs over 5 years with positive TRAb. PBMC-derived RNA was used for the TCR library. The source was peripheral blood mononuclear cells (PBMCs), collected when the disease was refractory, from a patient treated with antithyroid drugs. The origin of the receptors is a female donor with Graves disease.

CDR3 protein: CASSQGREGKAFF. Written as DNA, the CDR3 is TGTGCCAGCAGCCAAGGCCGGGAGGGAAAAGCTTTCTTT. The gene calls are TRBV3-1 and TRBJ1-1; D unclear. This CDR3 contains 13 residues. V was pared by 1 base and J by 9 bases, with 12 bases between. In germline, CDR1 is LGHDT, CDR2 YNNKEL (reference sequence).

This clonotype was found a few times. The chain has TRBV7-2 and TRBJ1-6; D is uncertain. The CDR3 consists of 18 residues. In germline, CDR1 is SGHTA, CDR2 FQGNSA. The ends were cut back, 1 base at V and 8 bases at J, with 21 bases in the middle. The CDR3 bases are TGTGCCAGCAGCTTAGAGGCTCCCGGGCCCGATTTGGATTCACCCCTCCACTTT. Translating it yields CASSLEAPGPDLDSPLHF.

This clonotype was counted only a few times. The rearrangement links TRBV19 to TRBJ1-4; unclear D gene. CDR1 is LNHDA, CDR2 SQIVND, per germline (reference sequence). The CDR3 runs to 14 residues. The ends were cut back, 7 bases at V and 7 bases at J, with 16 bases in the middle. CDR3 DNA: TGTGCCAGTACCCCCCGAGTAAACCCTGAAAAACTGTTTTTT. Translation: CASTPRVNPEKLFF.

The gene calls are TRBV5-6 and TRBJ2-2; the match to TRBD2 covers 9 bases. J gave up 3 bases and V 4 bases, and 10 bases lay outside the gene matches. The CDR3 sequence is 17 residues long. The germline V gene encodes CDR1 SGHDT and CDR2 YYEEEE. This chain's CDR3 is CASSPRGLAGYTGELFF. As DNA, the CDR3 is TGTGCCAGCAGCCCAAGGGGCCTAGCGGGGTACACCGGGGAGCTGTTTTTT.

This clonotype was found a few times. The chain links TRBV18 to TRBJ1-1; a possible D gene is TRBD1 (6 bases). Germline assignment: CDR1 KGHSH and CDR2 LQKENI. V lost 5 bases and J lost 7, with 14 bases in between. The CDR3 totals 13 residues. The CDR3 spells CASSSDRVNEAFF. The DNA of the CDR3 is TGTGCCAGCTCATCGGACAGAGTCAATGAAGCTTTCTTT.

At least ten counts were recorded for this clonotype. This chain joins TRBV29-1 and TRBJ2-7; TRBD1 agrees at 10 bases. V lost 6 bases, J lost 5 bases, and 7 bases stayed unmatched. The length of the CDR3 is 13 residues. Germline CDR1 SQVTM, CDR2 ANQGSEA. The CDR3 DNA is TGCAGCGTATGGACAGGGGGGTTTAACGAGCAGTACTTC. It encodes CSVWTGGFNEQYF.

This clonotype was seen many times. As DNA, the CDR3 is TGTGCCAGCACCCGAGGGGACAGGGCCTATGGCTACACCTTC. It yields the protein CASTRGDRAYGYTF. The rearrangement joins TRBV28 to TRBJ1-2; TRBD1 matches at 9 bases. With V trimmed by 7 bases and J by 4 bases, 7 bases remained unmatched. In germline, CDR1 is MDHEN, CDR2 SYDVKM. The CDR3 sequence is 14 residues long.

The chain links TRBV19 to TRBJ2-7; 9 nucleotides align to TRBD1. This CDR3 has 14 amino acids. Looked up from germline, CDR1 is LNHDA and CDR2 is SQIVND (reference sequence). V shed 5 bases, J shed 7 bases, and the junction held 9 bases outside the gene matches. In DNA form, the CDR3 reads TGTGCCAGTAGTGTACAGGGGGCCGAGGGAGAGCAGTACTTC. Amino acids: CASSVQGAEGEQYF.

This clonotype was recorded many times. The V and J genes are TRBV7-2 and TRBJ1-1; TRBD1 agrees at 7 bases. CDR3 length: 14 residues. Trimming took 3 bases from V and 2 from J; bases not matched to a gene: 3. CDR1 and CDR2 from the germline V gene are SGHTA and FQGNSA. The CDR3 nucleotides are TGTGCCAGCAGCTTCGGGACAGCTAACACTGAAGCTTTCTTT. Encoded protein: CASSFGTANTEAFF. Looking up the rest from reference TRBV7-2 and TRBJ1-1 gives the full variable domain: GAGVSQSPSNKVTEKGKDVELRCDPISGHTALYWYRQSLGQGLEFLIYFQGNSAPDKSGLPSDRFSAERTGGSVSTLTIQRTQQEDSAVYLCASSFGTANTEAFFGQGTRLTVV.

This clonotype was counted at least ten times. The J gene is TRBJ1-4, the V gene TRBV28; D unresolved. Germline assignment: CDR1 MDHEN and CDR2 SYDVKM. With 3 bases removed from V and 0 bases from J, the gap between germline ends came to 8 bases. The CDR3 is 15 residues long. In DNA, the CDR3 is TGTGCCAGCAGTTTCAGGACCTCAACTAATGAAAAACTGTTTTTT. Amino acid sequence: CASSFRTSTNEKLFF.

The chain recombines TRBV19 with TRBJ2-2, with TRBD1 as a possible D gene (6 bases). CDR1 and CDR2 from the germline V gene are LNHDA and SQIVND (reference sequence). V gave up 3 bases and J gave up 3 bases, with 11 bases separating them. There are 15 residues in the CDR3. CDR3 nucleotides: TGTGCCAGTAGTATGGCGGACAGATACACCGGGGAGCTGTTTTTT. It translates to CASSMADRYTGELFF.

This clonotype was seen at least ten times. The chain joins TRBV28 to TRBJ1-3; D gene uncertain. Germline CDR1 MDHEN, CDR2 SYDVKM. The V and J ends lost 7 bases and 8 bases respectively, with 12 bases between them. The CDR3 loop spans 12 amino acids. CDR3 residues: CASTTPGDTIYF. The CDR3 DNA reads TGTGCCAGCACGACCCCCGGTGACACCATATATTTT.

The CDR3 protein is CSVEGTGAGLDGQFF. In DNA form, the CDR3 reads TGCAGCGTGGAGGGGACAGGGGCAGGTCTGGACGGGCAGTTCTTC. This chain links TRBV29-1 with TRBJ2-1, with 10 positions matching TRBD1. The CDR3 is made up of 15 amino acids. After removal of 6 bases from V and 12 bases from J, the junction contained 17 bases not matched to a gene. Germline V gene data show CDR1 as SQVTM and CDR2 as ANQGSEA.

This chain joins TRBV7-4 and TRBJ1-3; the match to TRBD1 covers 7 bases. This CDR3 comprises 16 residues. The ends lost 9 bases at V and 0 bases at J; junction bases unmatched: 11. Germline V CDR1 and CDR2: SGHVT, SQSDAQ. The CDR3 region has the DNA TGTGCCAGGGAATTAGAGGGACAGTTCTCTGGAAACACCATATATTTT. It is translated as CARELEGQFSGNTIYF.

In nucleotides, the CDR3 is TGTGCCACCCAGTCTGGAGGCACTGAAGCTTTCTTT. Translated: CATQSGGTEAFF. The rearrangement links TRBV6-1 to TRBJ1-1; D remains ambiguous. This CDR3 comprises 12 residues. Germline V gene lookup returns CDR1 MNHNS and CDR2 SASEGT. V lost 10 bases and J 4 bases, leaving 13 bases between the germline ends.

V usage is TRBV5-1 and J usage is TRBJ2-7; the match to TRBD1 covers 12 bases. The CDR3 is 15 amino acids. Germline trimming cut 4 bases from V and 5 bases from J; bases unmatched to any gene: 7. Germline CDR1 is SGHRS and CDR2 is YFSETQ. CDR3 coding DNA: TGCGCCAGCAGCGGAGGGACAGGGGGCATTCACGAGCAGTACTTC. This sequence encodes CASSGGTGGIHEQYF.

V is TRBV7-9 and J is TRBJ1-6, with D uncertain. There are 12 residues in the CDR3. Looked up from germline, CDR1 is SEHNR and CDR2 is FQNEAQ (reference sequence). V was clipped by 8 bases and J by 10 bases, with 12 bases between them. The CDR3 loop is CASATGRSPLHF. DNA of the CDR3: TGTGCCAGCGCCACGGGCAGATCACCCCTCCACTTT.

V and J are TRBV28 and TRBJ2-7, with D tentatively TRBD1 or TRBD2 (5 bases each). The CDR3 is made up of 15 amino acids. Germline CDR1 reads MDHEN; CDR2 reads SYDVKM. V lost 5 bases and J 2 bases, leaving 16 bases between the germline ends. The CDR3 loop reads CASSGLLGATYEQYF. DNA for the CDR3: TGTGCCAGCAGTGGCCTCCTCGGGGCAACCTACGAGCAGTACTTC.

The chain joins TRBV20-1 to TRBJ2-7; 11 bases align to TRBD1. Germline V lookup: CDR1 DFQATT, CDR2 SNEGSKA (reference sequence). The CDR3 totals 15 residues. Unmatched junction bases numbered 10, after V lost 3 bases and J lost 6 bases. CDR3 DNA: TGCAGTGCTAGGTGGTCTTGGACAGGGGGCCTCGAGCAGTACTTC. Translation: CSARWSWTGGLEQYF.

This rearrangement joins TRBV5-5 to TRBJ1-1; D call uncertain. CDR3 length: 13 amino acids. Germline V gene data show CDR1 as SGHKS and CDR2 as YYEKEE (reference sequence). V lost 4 bases, J lost 5 bases, and 12 bases lay in between. CDR3 amino acids: CASSHPGLTEAFF. In DNA, the CDR3 is TGTGCCAGCAGCCATCCGGGGTTGACTGAAGCTTTCTTT. Full variable domain (missing parts from reference TRBV5-5 and TRBJ1-1): DAGVTQSPTHLIKTRGQQVTLRCSPISGHKSVSWYQQVLGQGPQFIFQYYEKEERGRGNFPDRFSARQFPNYSSELNVNALLLGDSALYLCASSHPGLTEAFFGQGTRLTVV.

The CDR3 spells CASSLGDRFNGGANVLTF. The CDR3 bases are TGTGCCAGCAGCTTAGGGGACAGATTCAACGGTGGGGCCAACGTCCTGACTTTC. The V and J genes are TRBV11-2 and TRBJ2-6; 7 positions match TRBD1. Germline V CDR1 and CDR2: SGHAT, FQNNGV. This CDR3 is built from 18 residues. The V and J ends lost 1 base and 3 bases, in that order; junction bases with no gene match: 9. Full variable domain (rest looked up from reference TRBV11-2 and TRBJ2-6): EAGVAQSPRYKIIEKRQSVAFWCNPISGHATLYWYQQILGQGPKLLIQFQNNGVVDDSQLPKDRFSAERLKGVDSTLKIQPAKLEDSAVYLCASSLGDRFNGGANVLTFGAGSRLTVL.

This clonotype has at least ten counts. V and J are TRBV6-2 or TRBV6-3 and TRBJ2-7, with 9 bases that match TRBD1. This CDR3 is built from 19 residues. The germline V gene has CDR1 MNHEY and CDR2 SVGEGT. J was trimmed by 0 bases and V by 1 base; bases with no gene match: 13. CDR3 nucleotides: TGTGCCAGCAGTTACTTCGAACCGGGACAGGGAGGGTCCTCCTACGAGCAGTACTTC. Residues: CASSYFEPGQGGSSYEQYF.

This clonotype was counted between two and nine times. The J gene is TRBJ2-2, the V gene TRBV19; 13 bases match TRBD2. Germline loops: CDR1 LNHDA, CDR2 SQIVND (reference sequence). The trim removed 7 bases at V and 5 bases at J, leaving 13 bases unmatched. This CDR3 contains 18 residues. In DNA form, the CDR3 reads TGTGCCAGTATCCGGACTAGCGGGAGTCCCTCTTGGACCGGGGAGCTGTTTTTT. Its protein is CASIRTSGSPSWTGELFF.

This clonotype appeared a few times. The chain is built from TRBV20-1 and TRBJ1-6; D not certain. V gave up 0 bases and J gave up 14 bases, with 14 bases separating them. The CDR3 is made up of 13 amino acids. In germline, CDR1 is DFQATT, CDR2 SNEGSKA (reference sequence). CDR3 sequence reads: CSARDLEAGALHF. The DNA for the CDR3 is TGCAGTGCTAGAGATCTGGAGGCTGGGGCCCTCCACTTT.